This T cell receptor beta chain derives from a study of pediatric ulcerative colitis. Whole-study results and caveats: Repertoires came from total lymphocyte DNA, not specific subsets. Blood-rectal clonal overlap within each person was significantly higher in ulcerative colitis patients than controls.

V lost 2 bases to trimming and J lost 8 bases, with 9 bases between them. The germline CDR1 and CDR2 sequences are ENHRY and SYGVKD. The CDR3 loop spans 12 amino acids. The rectum was sampled with one to two pinch biopsies at colonoscopy. The diagnostic colonoscopy in ulcerative colitis patients preceded any immunosuppressive treatment. Sequencing used immunoSEQ multiplex PCR; TCRdb keeps in-frame clones, though not all of them. Among 30,000 to 40,000 clones listed, 65% to 85% were seen once. Of note for this clone: Its antigen is not identified.

The chain links TRBV10-3 to TRBJ1-2; D might be TRBD1 (5 bases). This sequence originates from a boy under 18 with severe ulcerative colitis. The material sequenced was gut tissue. The CDR3 nucleotides are TGTGCCATCAGTGAGGCCGAGGGGGGCTACACCTTC. Its protein is CAISEAEGGYTF.